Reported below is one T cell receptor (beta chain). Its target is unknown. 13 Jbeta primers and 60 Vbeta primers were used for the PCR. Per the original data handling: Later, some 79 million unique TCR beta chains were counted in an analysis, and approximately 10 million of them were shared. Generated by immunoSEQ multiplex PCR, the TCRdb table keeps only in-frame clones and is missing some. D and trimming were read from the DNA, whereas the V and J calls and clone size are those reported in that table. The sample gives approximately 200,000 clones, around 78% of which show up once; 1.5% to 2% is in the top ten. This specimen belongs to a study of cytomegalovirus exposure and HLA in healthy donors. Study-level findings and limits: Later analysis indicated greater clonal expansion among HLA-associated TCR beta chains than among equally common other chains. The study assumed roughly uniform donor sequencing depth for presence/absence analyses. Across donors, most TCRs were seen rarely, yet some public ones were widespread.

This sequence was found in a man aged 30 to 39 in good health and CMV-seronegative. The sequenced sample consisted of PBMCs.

The DNA for the CDR3 is TGTGCCAGCAGCCCACGCGCGGGAAATCAGCCCCAGCATTTT. Its protein product is CASSPRAGNQPQHF. The genes are TRBV6-1 and TRBJ1-5; D remains unclear. The germline V and J ends were trimmed by 6 bases and 4 bases, with 13 bases remaining between them. Germline V lookup: CDR1 MNHNS, CDR2 SASEGT. The CDR3 runs 14 residues.